This T cell receptor beta chain originates from a study of identical twins. This clonotype turned up a few times. The target antigen is unknown. Template switching, a step in the protocol, added a universal primer site, and cDNA carried unique molecular identifiers. Using its own MiXCR run on the 5' RACE reads, TCRdb lists one record per CDR3 protein. Seen here are under 300,000 distinct CDR3 sequences, 6.5% to 8% observed once, and the top ten hold roughly 15%. Notes on the study in general: Out-of-frame TCR alpha sharing observed in monozygotic twins exceeded model estimates. With abundant cord blood beta clonotypes, insertions were fewer; memory repertoires showed no such pattern.

Trimming removed 11 bases at V and 3 bases at J, with 11 bases between. The CDR3 spans 12 residues. Germline V lookup: CDR1 LGHDT, CDR2 YNNKEL (reference sequence). These records were also assigned to another study, of T cells expressing NK-cell markers.

Source material: CD8+ T cells sorted from blood. The chain joins TRBV3-1 to TRBJ2-1; D may be TRBD2 (6 bases). The TCR was taken from a woman aged 18-30 years in good health. CDR3 nucleotides: TGTGCCTGCGGGACTCTCTACAATGAGCAGTTCTTC. It translates to CACGTLYNEQFF.